Listed below are T cell receptor beta chains from one sample, sequenced in a study of Ad26.COV2.S vaccination and SARS-CoV-2 variants. Clones were read by immunoSEQ multiplex PCR, and TCRdb kept only the in-frame ones, dropping some. Of 360,000 or so clones listed, about 89% are singletons. Material: peripheral blood, obtained in a trial of Ad26.COV2.S vaccine versus placebo. The receptors derive from a person aged 18 to 59 who received the Ad26.COV2.S COVID-19 vaccine or a placebo. Each CDR3 is given with its conserved first and last residue. The D gene is left open where the match is weak.

D gene	V gene	J gene	CDR3 length	CDR3 DNA	CDR3 protein
TRBD2	TRBV19	TRBJ2-7	17	TGTGCCAGTAACCCGCGGAGCGGGAGCTCTAAATTCCACGAGCAGTACTTC	CASNPRSGSSKFHEQYF
NA	TRBV18	TRBJ2-7	12	TGTGCCAGCTCGCCGGGACGGTACGAGCAGTACTTC	CASSPGRYEQYF
TRBD2	TRBV30	TRBJ2-1	14	TGTGCCTGGGGGATCGGGAGGGCCTACAATGAGCAGTTCTTC	CAWGIGRAYNEQFF
NA	TRBV18	TRBJ2-3	17	TGTGCCAGCTCACCAAAGTGGTGGGAGCGGGGCACAGATACGCAGTATTTT	CASSPKWWERGTDTQYF
NA	TRBV20-1	TRBJ2-1	11	TGCAGTGCTAGAGATAACAATGAGCAGTTCTTC	CSARDNNEQFF
NA	TRBV11-2	TRBJ2-5	16	TGTGCCAGCAGCTTATTTCCAGGGTCGGACCAAGAGACCCAGTACTTC	CASSLFPGSDQETQYF
NA	TRBV15	TRBJ2-5	14	TGTGCCACCAGCAGAGGGAGAGCCAAGGAGACCCAGTACTTC	CATSRGRAKETQYF
NA	TRBV2	TRBJ1-3	14	TGTGCCAGCAGTGACGGTTGGGCGGTGAACACCATATATTTT	CASSDGWAVNTIYF
TRBD1	TRBV5-1	TRBJ2-3	18	TGCGCCAGCAGCTTGTACCCCCGGGACAGGGTAGTGGTAGATACGCAGTATTTT	CASSLYPRDRVVVDTQYF
NA	TRBV6-4	TRBJ1-5	13	TGTGCCAGCAGTGAGGGAAGCAATCAGCCCCAGCATTTT	CASSEGSNQPQHF